This section outlines one TCR beta chain sequence together with its context. Antigen: not known. The sample is drawn from a study of Ad26.COV2.S vaccination and SARS-CoV-2 variants. Study outcomes and limitations: For non-spike TCRs, breadth in vaccine recipients resembled that in placebo recipients. Spike-specific responses of CD8+ and CD4+ T cells were reported to display substantial breadth after vaccination.

Sequenced by immunoSEQ multiplex PCR; TCRdb stores in-frame clones only, minus some. The sample has about 320,000 clones, around 85% seen once. The CDR3 has 12 residues. Trimming shortened V by 4 bases and J by 4 bases, and 10 bases separated the two germline ends. Per the germline V gene, CDR1 is GTSNPN and CDR2 is SVGIG (reference sequence). As to treatment: 19 received Ad26.COV2.S at low or high dose, single or two shots; about five received placebo; per-sample allocation not given. Following the first vaccine or placebo injection, samples were taken on day 63. The V and J genes are TRBV30 and TRBJ1-2; maybe TRBD1 (5 bases). The clonotype originates from a person between 18 and 65 years old who received the Ad26.COV2.S COVID-19 vaccine or a placebo. The source material was peripheral blood, sampled in a trial of Ad26.COV2.S vaccine versus placebo. The CDR3 coding sequence is TGTGCCTGGATTCGGGGCCTCTATGGCTACACCTTC. Protein sequence: CAWIRGLYGYTF.